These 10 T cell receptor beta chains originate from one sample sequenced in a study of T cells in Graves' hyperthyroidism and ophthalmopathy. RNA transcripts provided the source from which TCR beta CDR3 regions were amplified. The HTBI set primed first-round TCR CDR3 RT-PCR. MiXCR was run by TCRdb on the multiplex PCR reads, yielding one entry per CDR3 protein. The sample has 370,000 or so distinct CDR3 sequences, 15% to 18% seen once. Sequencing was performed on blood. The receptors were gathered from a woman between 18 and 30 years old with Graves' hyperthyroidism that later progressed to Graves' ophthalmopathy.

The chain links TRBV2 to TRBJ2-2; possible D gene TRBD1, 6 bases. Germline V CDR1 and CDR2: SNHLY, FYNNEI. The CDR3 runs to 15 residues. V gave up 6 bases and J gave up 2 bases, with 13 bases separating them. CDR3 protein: CASSKDRLNTGELFF. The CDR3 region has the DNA TGTGCCAGCAGCAAGGACAGACTCAACACCGGGGAGCTGTTTTTT.

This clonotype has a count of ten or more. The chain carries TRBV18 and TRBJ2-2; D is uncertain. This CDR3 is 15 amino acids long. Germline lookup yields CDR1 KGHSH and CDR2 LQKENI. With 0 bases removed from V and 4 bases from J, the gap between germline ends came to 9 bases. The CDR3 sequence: CASSPPTRVTGELFF. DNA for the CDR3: TGTGCCAGCTCACCACCGACCCGAGTCACCGGGGAGCTGTTTTTT.

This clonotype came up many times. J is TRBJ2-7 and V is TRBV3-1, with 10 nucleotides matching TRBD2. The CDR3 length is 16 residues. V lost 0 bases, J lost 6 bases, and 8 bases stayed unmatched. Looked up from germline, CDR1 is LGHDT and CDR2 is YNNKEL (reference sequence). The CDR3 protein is CASSQDPAGGPLEQYF. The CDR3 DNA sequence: TGTGCCAGCAGCCAAGATCCAGCGGGAGGGCCTCTCGAGCAGTACTTC.

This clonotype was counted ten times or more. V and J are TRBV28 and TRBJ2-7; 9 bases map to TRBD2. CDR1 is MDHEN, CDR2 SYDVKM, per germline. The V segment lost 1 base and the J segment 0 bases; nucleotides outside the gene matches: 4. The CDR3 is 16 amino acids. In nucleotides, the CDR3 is TGTGCCAGCAGTTTATTGTGGCGGGAGGGCTCCTACGAGCAGTACTTC. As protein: CASSLLWREGSYEQYF.

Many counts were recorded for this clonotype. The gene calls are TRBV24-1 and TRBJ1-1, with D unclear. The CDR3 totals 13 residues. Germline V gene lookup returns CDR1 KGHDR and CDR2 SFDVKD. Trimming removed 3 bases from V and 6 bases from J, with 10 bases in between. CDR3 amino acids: CATSDEPGAEAFF. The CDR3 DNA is TGTGCCACCAGTGATGAACCAGGCGCTGAAGCTTTCTTT.

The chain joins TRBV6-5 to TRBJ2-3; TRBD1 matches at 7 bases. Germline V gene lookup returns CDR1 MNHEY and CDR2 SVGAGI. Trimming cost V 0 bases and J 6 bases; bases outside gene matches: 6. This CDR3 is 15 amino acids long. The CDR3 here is CASSYSGTAKDTQYF. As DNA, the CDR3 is TGTGCCAGCAGTTACTCCGGGACAGCGAAGGATACGCAGTATTTT.

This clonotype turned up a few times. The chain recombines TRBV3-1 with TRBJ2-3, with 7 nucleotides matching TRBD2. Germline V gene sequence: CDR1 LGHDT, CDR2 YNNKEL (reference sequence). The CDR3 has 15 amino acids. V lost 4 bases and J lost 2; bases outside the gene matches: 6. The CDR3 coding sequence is TGTGCCAGCAGCCTATCCGGGACTATCACAGATACGCAGTATTTT. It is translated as CASSLSGTITDTQYF.

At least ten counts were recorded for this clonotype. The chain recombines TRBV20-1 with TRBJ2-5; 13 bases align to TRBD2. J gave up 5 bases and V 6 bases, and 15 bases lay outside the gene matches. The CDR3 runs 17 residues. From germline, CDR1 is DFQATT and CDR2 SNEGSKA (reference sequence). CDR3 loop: CSANPGTSGRAVETQYF. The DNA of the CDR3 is TGCAGTGCAAACCCGGGAACTAGCGGGAGGGCCGTGGAGACCCAGTACTTC.

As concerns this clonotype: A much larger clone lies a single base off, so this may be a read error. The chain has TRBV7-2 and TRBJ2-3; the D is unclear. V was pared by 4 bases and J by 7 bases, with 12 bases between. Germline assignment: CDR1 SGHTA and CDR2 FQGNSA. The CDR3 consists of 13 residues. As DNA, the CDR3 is TGTGCCAGCAGCTCCCCGGCCGCATATACGCAGTATTTT. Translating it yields CASSSPAAYTQYF.

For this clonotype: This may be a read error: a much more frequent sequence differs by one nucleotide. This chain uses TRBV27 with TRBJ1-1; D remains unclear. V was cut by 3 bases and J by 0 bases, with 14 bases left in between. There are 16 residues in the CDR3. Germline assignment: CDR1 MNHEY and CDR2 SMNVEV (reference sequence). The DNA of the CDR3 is TGTGCCAGCAGTTTCGTTCCGGGGAGGTTGAACACTGAAGCTTTCTTT. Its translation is CASSFVPGRLNTEAFF.